This TCR beta chain was recovered during a study of blood T cell repertoires in COVID-19. Study details: Samples of COVID-19 (acute and convalescent) were obtained from the United States, Italy and Spain. T cells, B-cell-depleted T cells, or PBMCs provided the cDNA or gDNA that served as material.

In the authors' methods: Counts of nucleated cells, estimated from reference gene primer amplification, were obtained. Sequencing was performed with immunoSEQ multiplex PCR; in TCRdb, only in-frame clones are kept and a portion is missing. The DNA was the basis for D and trimming; V, J and clone size are from that table. This sample yields 200,000 to 300,000 clones, of which roughly nine tenths are seen a single time; 1.5% to 2% belongs to the top ten. With 2 bases clipped from V and 1 base from J, the junction kept 11 bases outside the gene matches. Germline CDR1 is LGHDT and CDR2 is YNNKEL (reference sequence). This CDR3 comprises 18 residues.

The receptor was isolated from a woman in her fifties or sixties who had recovered from COVID-19. Material for sequencing was peripheral blood. The gene calls are TRBV3-1 (or the pseudogene TRBV3-2) and TRBJ2-1, with 7 bases matching TRBD2. The CDR3 region is CASSQLPERGGSYNEQFF. In DNA, the CDR3 is TGTGCCAGCAGCCAACTACCCGAGCGGGGCGGTTCCTACAATGAGCAGTTCTTC.